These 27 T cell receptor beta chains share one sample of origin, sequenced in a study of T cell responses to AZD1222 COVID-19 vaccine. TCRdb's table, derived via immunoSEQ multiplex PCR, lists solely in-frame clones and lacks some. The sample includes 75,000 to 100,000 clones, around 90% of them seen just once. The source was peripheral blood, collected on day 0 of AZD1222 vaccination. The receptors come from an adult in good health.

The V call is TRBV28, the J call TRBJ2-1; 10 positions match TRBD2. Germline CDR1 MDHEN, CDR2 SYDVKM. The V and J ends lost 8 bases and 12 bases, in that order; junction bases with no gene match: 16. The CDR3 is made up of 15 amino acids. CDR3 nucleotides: TGTGCCAGCCGCCGTCCTCTAGCGGGAGCTGACGGGCAGTTCTTC. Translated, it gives CASRRPLAGADGQFF. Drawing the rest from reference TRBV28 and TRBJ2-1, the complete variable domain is DVKVTQSSRYLVKRTGEKVFLECVQDMDHENMFWYRQDPGLGLRLIYFSYDVKMKEKGDIPEGYSVSREKKERFSLILESASTNQTSMYLCASRRPLAGADGQFFGPGTRLTVL.

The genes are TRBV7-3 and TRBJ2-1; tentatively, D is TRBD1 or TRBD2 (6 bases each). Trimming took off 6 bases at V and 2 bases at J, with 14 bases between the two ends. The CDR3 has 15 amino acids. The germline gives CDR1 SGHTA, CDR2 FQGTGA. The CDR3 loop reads CASSTMGGTYNEQFF. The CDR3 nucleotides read TGTGCCAGCAGTACTATGGGGGGCACCTACAATGAGCAGTTCTTC. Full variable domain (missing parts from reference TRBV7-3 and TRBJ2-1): GAGVSQTPSNKVTEKGKYVELRCDPISGHTALYWYRQSLGQGPEFLIYFQGTGAADDSGLPNDRFFAVRPEGSVSTLKIQRTERGDSAVYLCASSTMGGTYNEQFFGPGTRLTVL.

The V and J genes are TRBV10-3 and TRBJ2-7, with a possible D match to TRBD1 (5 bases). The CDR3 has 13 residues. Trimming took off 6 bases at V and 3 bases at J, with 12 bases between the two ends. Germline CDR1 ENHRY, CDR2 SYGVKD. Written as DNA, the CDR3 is TGTGCCATCAGGAACGGAACAGGCTACGAGCAGTACTTC. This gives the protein CAIRNGTGYEQYF.

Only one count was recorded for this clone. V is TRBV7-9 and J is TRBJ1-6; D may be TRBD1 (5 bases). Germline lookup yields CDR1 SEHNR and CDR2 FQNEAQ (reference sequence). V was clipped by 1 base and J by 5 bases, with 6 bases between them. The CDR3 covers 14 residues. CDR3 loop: CASSLGQNNSPLHF. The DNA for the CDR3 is TGTGCCAGCAGCTTAGGACAGAATAATTCACCCCTCCACTTT. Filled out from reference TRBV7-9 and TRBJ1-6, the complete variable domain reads DTGVSQNPRHKITKRGQNVTFRCDPISEHNRLYWYRQTLGQGPEFLTYFQNEAQLEKSRLLSDRFSAERPKGSFSTLEIQRTEQGDSAMYLCASSLGQNNSPLHFGNGTRLTVT.

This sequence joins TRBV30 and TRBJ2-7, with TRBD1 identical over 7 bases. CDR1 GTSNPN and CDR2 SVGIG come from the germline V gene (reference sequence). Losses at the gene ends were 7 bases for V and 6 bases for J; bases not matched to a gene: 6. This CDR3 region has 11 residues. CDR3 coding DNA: TGTGCCTCCCAGGGGGATGGCGAGCAGTACTTC. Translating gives CASQGDGEQYF.

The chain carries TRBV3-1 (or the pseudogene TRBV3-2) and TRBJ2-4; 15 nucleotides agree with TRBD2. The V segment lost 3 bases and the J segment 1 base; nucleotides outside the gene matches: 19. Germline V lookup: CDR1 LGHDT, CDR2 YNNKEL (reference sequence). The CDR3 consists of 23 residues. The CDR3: CASSHKASPGLAGGPVAKNIQYF. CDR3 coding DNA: TGTGCCAGCAGCCACAAGGCAAGCCCGGGACTAGCGGGAGGCCCGGTTGCCAAAAACATTCAGTACTTC.

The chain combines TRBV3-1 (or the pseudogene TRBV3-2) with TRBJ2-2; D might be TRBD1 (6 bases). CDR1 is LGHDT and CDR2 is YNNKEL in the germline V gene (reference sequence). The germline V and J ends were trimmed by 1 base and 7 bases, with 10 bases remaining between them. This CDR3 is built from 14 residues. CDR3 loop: CASSQGGGRGELFF. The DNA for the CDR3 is TGTGCCAGCAGCCAAGGAGGGGGTCGCGGGGAGCTGTTTTTT.

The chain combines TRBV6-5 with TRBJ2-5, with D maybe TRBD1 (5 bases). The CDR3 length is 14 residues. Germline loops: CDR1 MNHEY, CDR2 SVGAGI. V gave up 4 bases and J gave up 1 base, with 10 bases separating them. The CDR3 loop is CASSLYRGQETQYF. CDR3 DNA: TGTGCCAGCAGTTTATATAGGGGCCAAGAGACCCAGTACTTC.

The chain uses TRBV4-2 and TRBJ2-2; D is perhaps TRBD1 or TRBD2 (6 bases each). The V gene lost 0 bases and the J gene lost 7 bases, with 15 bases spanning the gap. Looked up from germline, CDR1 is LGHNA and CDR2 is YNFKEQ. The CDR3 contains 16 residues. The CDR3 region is CASSQDAGGGGGELFF. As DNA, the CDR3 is TGTGCCAGCAGCCAAGATGCTGGAGGGGGTGGCGGGGAGCTGTTTTTT.

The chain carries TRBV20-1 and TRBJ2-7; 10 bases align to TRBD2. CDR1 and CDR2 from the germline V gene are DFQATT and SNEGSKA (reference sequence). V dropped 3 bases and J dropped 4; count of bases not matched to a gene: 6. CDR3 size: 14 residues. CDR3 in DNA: TGCAGTGCTAGTTGGCTAGCGGGAGTTTACGAGCAGTACTTC. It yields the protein CSASWLAGVYEQYF.

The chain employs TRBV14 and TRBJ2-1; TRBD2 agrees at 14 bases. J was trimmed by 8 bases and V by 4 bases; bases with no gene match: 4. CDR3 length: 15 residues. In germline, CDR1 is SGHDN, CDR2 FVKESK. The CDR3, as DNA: TGTGCCAGCAGCCGGGGACTAGCGGGAGTGGATGAGCAGTTCTTC. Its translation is CASSRGLAGVDEQFF.

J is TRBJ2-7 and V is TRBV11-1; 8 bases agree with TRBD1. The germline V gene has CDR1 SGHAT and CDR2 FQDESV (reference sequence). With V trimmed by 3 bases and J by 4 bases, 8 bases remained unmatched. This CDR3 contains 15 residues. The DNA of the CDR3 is TGTGCCAGCAGCTTTAGCCGGGACAGGTCTTACGAGCAGTACTTC. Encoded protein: CASSFSRDRSYEQYF.

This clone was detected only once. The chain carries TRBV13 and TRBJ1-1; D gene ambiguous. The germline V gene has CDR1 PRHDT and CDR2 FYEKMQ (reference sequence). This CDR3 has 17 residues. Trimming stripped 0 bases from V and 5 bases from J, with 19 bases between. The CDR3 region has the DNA TGTGCCAGCAGCTTAGGGGCTATGACTACCCTCACTACTGAAGCTTTCTTT. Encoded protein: CASSLGAMTTLTTEAFF.

CDR3 loop: CASSKEGLPGQAQYEQYF. DNA of the CDR3: TGTGCCAGCAGCAAAGAAGGCCTCCCGGGACAGGCACAGTACGAGCAGTACTTC. V gene TRBV21-1 combines with J gene TRBJ2-7; the DNA was not used to check the table's D call, TRBD1. TRBV21-1 is flagged as a pseudogene. The CDR3 has 18 amino acids.

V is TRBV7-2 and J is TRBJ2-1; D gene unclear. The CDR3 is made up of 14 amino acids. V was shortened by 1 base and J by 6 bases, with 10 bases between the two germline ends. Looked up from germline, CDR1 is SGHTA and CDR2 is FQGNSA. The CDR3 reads CASSLVSWANEQFF. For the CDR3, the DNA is TGTGCCAGCAGCTTAGTATCATGGGCCAATGAGCAGTTCTTC.

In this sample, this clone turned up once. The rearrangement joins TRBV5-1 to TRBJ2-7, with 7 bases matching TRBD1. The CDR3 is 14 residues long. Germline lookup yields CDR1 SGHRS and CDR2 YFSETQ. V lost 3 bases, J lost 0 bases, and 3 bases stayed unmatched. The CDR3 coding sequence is TGCGCCAGCAGCTCCCGGGACAGCTCCTACGAGCAGTACTTC. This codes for CASSSRDSSYEQYF.

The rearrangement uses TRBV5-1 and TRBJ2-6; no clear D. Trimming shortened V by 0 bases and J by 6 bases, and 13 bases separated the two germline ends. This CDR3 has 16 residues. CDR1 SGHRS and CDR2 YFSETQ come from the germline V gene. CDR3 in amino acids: CASSLAHSRAANVLTF. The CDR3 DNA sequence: TGCGCCAGCAGCTTGGCCCATTCCCGGGCGGCCAACGTCCTGACTTTC.

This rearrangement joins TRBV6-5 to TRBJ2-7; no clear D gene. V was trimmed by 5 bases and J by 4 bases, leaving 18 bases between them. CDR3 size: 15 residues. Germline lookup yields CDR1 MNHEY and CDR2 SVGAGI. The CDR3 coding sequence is TGTGCCAGCAGTACCTCAGTGTGGGCTGGTTACGAGCAGTACTTC. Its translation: CASSTSVWAGYEQYF.

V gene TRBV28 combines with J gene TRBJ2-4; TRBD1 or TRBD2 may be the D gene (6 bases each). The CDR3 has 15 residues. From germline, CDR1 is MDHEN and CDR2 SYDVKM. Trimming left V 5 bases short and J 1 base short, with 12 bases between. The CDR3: CASSRRGAAKNIQYF. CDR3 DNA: TGTGCCAGCAGTCGGAGGGGGGCGGCCAAAAACATTCAGTACTTC.

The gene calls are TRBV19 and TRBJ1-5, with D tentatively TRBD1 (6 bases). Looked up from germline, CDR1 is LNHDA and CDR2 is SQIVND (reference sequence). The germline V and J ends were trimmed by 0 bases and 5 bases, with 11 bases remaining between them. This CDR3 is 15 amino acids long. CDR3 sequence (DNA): TGTGCCAGTAGTATAGAGGGGGGCAAACATCAGCCCCAGCATTTT. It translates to CASSIEGGKHQPQHF.

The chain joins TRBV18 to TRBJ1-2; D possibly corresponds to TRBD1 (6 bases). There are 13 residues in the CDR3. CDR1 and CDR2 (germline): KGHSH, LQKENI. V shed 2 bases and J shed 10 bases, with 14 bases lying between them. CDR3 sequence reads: CASSPKDSSFYTF. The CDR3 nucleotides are TGTGCCAGCTCACCAAAGGACAGTAGTTTCTACACCTTC. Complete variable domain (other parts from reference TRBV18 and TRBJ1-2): NAGVMQNPRHLVRRRGQEARLRCSPMKGHSHVYWYRQLPEEGLKFMVYLQKENIIDESGMPKERFSAEFPKEGPSILRIQQVVRGDSAAYFCASSPKDSSFYTFGSGTRLTVV.

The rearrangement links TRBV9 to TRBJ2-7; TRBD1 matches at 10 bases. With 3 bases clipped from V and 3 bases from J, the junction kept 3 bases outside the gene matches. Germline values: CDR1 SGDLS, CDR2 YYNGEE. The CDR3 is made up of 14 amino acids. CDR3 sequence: CASSAGTGDYEQYF. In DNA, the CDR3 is TGTGCCAGCAGCGCCGGGACAGGGGACTACGAGCAGTACTTC.

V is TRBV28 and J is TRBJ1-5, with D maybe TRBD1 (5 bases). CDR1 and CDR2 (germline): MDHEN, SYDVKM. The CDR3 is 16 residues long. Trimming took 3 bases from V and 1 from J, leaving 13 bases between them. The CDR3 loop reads CASSLGGRSSNQPQHF. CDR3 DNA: TGTGCCAGCAGTTTGGGGGGACGGTCAAGCAATCAGCCCCAGCATTTT.

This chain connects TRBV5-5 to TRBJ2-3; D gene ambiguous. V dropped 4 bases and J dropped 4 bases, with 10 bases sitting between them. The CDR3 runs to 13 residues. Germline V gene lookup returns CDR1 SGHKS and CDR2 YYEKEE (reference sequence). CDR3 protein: CASSVLGSDTQYF. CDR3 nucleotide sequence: TGTGCCAGCAGCGTACTCGGGTCAGATACGCAGTATTTT.

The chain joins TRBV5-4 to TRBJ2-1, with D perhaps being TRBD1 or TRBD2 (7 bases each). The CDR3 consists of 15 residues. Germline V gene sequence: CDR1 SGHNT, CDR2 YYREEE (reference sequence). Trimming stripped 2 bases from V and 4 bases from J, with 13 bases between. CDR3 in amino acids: CASSFGQGGYNEQFF. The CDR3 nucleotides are TGTGCCAGCAGCTTCGGGCAGGGGGGGTACAATGAGCAGTTCTTC.

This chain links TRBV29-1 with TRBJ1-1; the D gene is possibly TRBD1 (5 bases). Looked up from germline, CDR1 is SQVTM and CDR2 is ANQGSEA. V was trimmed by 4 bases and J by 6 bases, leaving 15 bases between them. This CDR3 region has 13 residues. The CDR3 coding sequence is TGCAGCGTTGCCCCGCAGGGTGAAGCTGAAGCTTTCTTT. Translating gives CSVAPQGEAEAFF.

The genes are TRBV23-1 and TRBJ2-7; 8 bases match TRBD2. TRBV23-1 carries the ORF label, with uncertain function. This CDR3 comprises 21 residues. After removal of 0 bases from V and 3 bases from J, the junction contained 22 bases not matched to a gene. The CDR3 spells CASSQSSGGGQGQPDHYEQYF. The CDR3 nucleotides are TGCGCCAGCAGTCAATCCTCCGGCGGGGGGCAGGGACAACCGGACCACTACGAGCAGTACTTC.